The rows below give T cell receptor beta chains drawn from one sample of a study of blood T cell repertoires in COVID-19. Assay used: immunoSEQ multiplex PCR; TCRdb lists only in-frame clones, some missing. The table records fewer than 250,000 clones, under 90% of them present only once. The sequenced sample was peripheral blood. All receptors come from a man in his fifties or sixties with acute or convalescent COVID-19. Each CDR3 is given with its conserved first and last residue. The order of the fields is J gene, D gene, V gene, clone size, CDR3 protein, CDR3 DNA. The D gene is left open where the match is weak. Clone size, where shown, is once, few, many, or a class for clones that have expanded.

TRBJ1-1 TRBD1 TRBV7-8 few CASSPTGDRVDEAFF TGTGCCAGCAGCCCGACGGGGGACAGGGTGGATGAAGCTTTCTTT
TRBJ1-2 TRBD1 TRBV10-3 . CAISEGTVNYGYTF TGTGCCATCAGTGAGGGGACAGTTAACTATGGCTACACCTTC
TRBJ1-2 TRBD1 TRBV7-9 . CASSRSDRGFGYTF TGTGCCAGCAGCCGATCGGACAGGGGGTTTGGCTACACCTTC
TRBJ2-3 TRBD1 TRBV23-1 . CATPGQGESDTQYF TGCGCCACCCCGGGACAGGGCGAAAGCGATACGCAGTATTTT
TRBJ2-1 TRBD1 TRBV5-1 once CASSLGGTDNEQFF TGCGCCAGCAGCTTGGGGGGGACAGACAATGAGCAGTTCTTC
TRBJ2-3 TRBD2 TRBV19 few CASRPGFSGGRDTQYF TGTGCCAGTCGCCCCGGTTTTTCGGGAGGACGGGATACGCAGTATTTT
TRBJ2-7 . TRBV12-1 . CASSFRDRVVVVDWEQYF TGTGCCAGCAGCTTTAGGGACAGGGTGGTAGTAGTGGACTGGGAGCAGTACTTC
TRBJ2-5 . TRBV13 . CASSLWRGLETQYF TGTGCCAGCAGCTTATGGAGGGGGCTGGAGACCCAGTACTTC
TRBJ2-7 . TRBV7-8 . CASSIHQAPTYEQYF TGTGCCAGCAGCATACACCAGGCTCCCACCTACGAGCAGTACTTC
TRBJ1-1 . TRBV27 . CASSTKTVRNTEAFF TGTGCCAGCAGTACTAAGACAGTGAGGAACACTGAAGCTTTCTTT
TRBJ1-1 . TRBV6-5 . CASTPARGNTEAFF TGTGCCAGCACTCCTGCCCGGGGGAACACTGAAGCTTTCTTT
TRBJ2-5 . TRBV12-3/TRBV12-4 . CASSFSRETQYF TGTGCCAGCAGTTTCTCCCGAGAGACCCAGTACTTC
TRBJ2-2 . TRBV2 . CASRLRASGELFF TGTGCCAGCCGCCTGAGGGCGAGCGGGGAGCTGTTTTTT
TRBJ2-7 TRBD1 TRBV10-1 . CASGGPGQGSHEQYF TGCGCCAGCGGGGGTCCGGGACAGGGGTCCCACGAGCAGTACTTC
TRBJ2-2 TRBD2 TRBV7-6 . CASSRRGVSNTGELFF TGTGCCAGCAGCCGCCGGGGGGTCAGTAACACCGGGGAGCTGTTTTTT
TRBJ1-2 . TRBV5-1 . CASSLRGSYGYTF TGCGCCAGCAGCTTGAGAGGTTCTTATGGCTACACCTTC
TRBJ1-1 . TRBV5-1 . CASSLVVTPRDTEAFF TGCGCCAGCAGCTTGGTGGTCACGCCTCGGGACACTGAAGCTTTCTTT
TRBJ1-1 . TRBV6-1 . CASSDRQGRAKAEAFF TGTGCCAGCAGTGACCGTCAAGGCAGGGCGAAAGCTGAAGCTTTCTTT
TRBJ1-3 . TRBV6-5 . CASSYSRGRGNTIYF TGTGCCAGCAGTTACTCGCGGGGGCGGGGAAACACCATATATTTT
TRBJ2-7 TRBD1 TRBV27 . CASRLQGTGSYEQYF TGTGCCAGCAGACTACAGGGGACGGGTTCTTACGAGCAGTACTTC
TRBJ1-1 TRBD1 TRBV7-8 . CASSLDPGGASRSEAFF TGTGCCAGCAGCTTAGATCCAGGGGGCGCGTCGAGGTCTGAAGCTTTCTTT
TRBJ1-1 . TRBV7-8 . CASSLAPENTEAFF TGTGCCAGCAGCTTAGCGCCAGAGAACACTGAAGCTTTCTTT
TRBJ1-5 . TRBV12-3/TRBV12-4 few CASSFEGQPQHF TGTGCCAGCAGTTTTGAGGGTCAGCCCCAGCATTTT
TRBJ1-4 TRBD1 TRBV3-1/TRBV3-2 . CASSQSRDRGRSGEKLFF TGTGCCAGCAGCCAAAGCCGGGACAGGGGACGTTCGGGTGAAAAACTGTTTTTT
TRBJ1-3 . TRBV7-9 once CASSFSGRGNTIYF TGTGCCAGCAGCTTTAGTGGTCGTGGAAACACCATATATTTT
TRBJ2-5 . TRBV11-2 . CASSWAQETQYF TGTGCCAGCAGCTGGGCCCAAGAGACCCAGTACTTC
TRBJ1-2 . TRBV7-9 . CASSPFELYGYTF TGTGCCAGCAGCCCATTCGAGTTATATGGCTACACCTTC
TRBJ2-2 . TRBV4-2 . CASSQAGRSGELFF TGTGCCAGCAGCCAAGCTGGCCGGAGCGGGGAGCTGTTTTTT
TRBJ2-1 . TRBV5-4 once CASSLRGSNEQFF TGTGCCAGCAGCTTACGGGGTAGCAATGAGCAGTTCTTC
TRBJ1-1 . TRBV18 . CASSMDQGTEAFF TGTGCCAGCTCAATGGATCAGGGGACTGAAGCTTTCTTT
TRBJ1-3 . TRBV5-6 . CASSVGQPGNTIYF TGTGCCAGCAGCGTCGGACAGCCAGGAAACACCATATATTTT
TRBJ2-1 TRBD2 TRBV18 . CASSPRSSGDSYNEQFF TGTGCCAGCTCACCACGTTCTAGCGGGGACTCCTACAATGAGCAGTTCTTC
TRBJ1-5 . TRBV2 . CASSGRSYSNQPQHF TGTGCCAGCAGTGGACGGAGCTATAGCAATCAGCCCCAGCATTTT
TRBJ1-2 . TRBV7-9 few CASSLTIDSTYTF TGTGCCAGCAGCTTAACCATCGACAGCACCTACACCTTC
TRBJ1-1 TRBD1 TRBV3-1/TRBV3-2 . CASSQTGHMNTEAFF TGTGCCAGCAGCCAGACAGGGCACATGAACACTGAAGCTTTCTTT
TRBJ1-1 TRBD1 TRBV6-5 . CASKEGGGWNTEAFF TGTGCCAGCAAGGAAGGGGGCGGATGGAACACTGAAGCTTTCTTT